The clone carrying this T cell receptor beta chain was observed a few times. Its antigen is unknown. The entry originates in a study of beta chain features in type 1 diabetes. Study-wide points: Patients with type 1 diabetes carried fewer insertions and had more deletions at their VDJ junctions. Any HLA effect on TCRB rearrangement was left unresolved by small sub-analyses.

The isolated RNA, all of it, was reverse transcribed, so expressed TCRB transcripts were what got sequenced. Naive, central memory and regulatory T cell samples yielded about 3.57 million reads on average. Assay: immunoSEQ multiplex PCR; the TCRdb copy retains only in-frame clones and omits some. The top ten clones hold around 0.44% of a sample with almost 350,000 clones, 6.5% to 10% of them seen once. Sorting with CD45RO/CCR7/CD25/CD127/CD95/CD27 yielded naive, central memory, regulatory and stem-like memory CD4+ cells. The sample comprised central memory CD4+ T cells from blood. The TCR comes from a young woman in good health.

The CDR3 spells CASSPDRDQETQYF. As DNA, the CDR3 is TGTGCCAGCAGTCCTGACAGGGATCAAGAGACCCAGTACTTC. The chain uses TRBV28 and TRBJ2-5, with 7 bases matching TRBD1. V lost 5 bases, J lost 2 bases, and 5 bases stayed unmatched. The CDR3 is made up of 14 amino acids. The V gene's germline CDR1 is MDHEN and CDR2 SYDVKM.